The 17 T cell receptor beta chains below come from one sample, sequenced in a study of vaccination effects on CD4 cells after COVID-19. For these TCRs, the target antigens are not known. ViraFEST assay sequencing came after antigen-specific CD4+ T cells were expanded with viral peptide pools. When less than 12 days of culture had elapsed, CD4+ T cells were isolated. Each participant was given two doses of one vaccine (BNT162b2 or mRNA-1273). Clones were read by immunoSEQ multiplex PCR, and TCRdb kept only the in-frame ones, dropping some. The profile covers about 46,000 clones, with around 70% appearing a single time and more than 13% taken by the ten largest. Here the sequenced sample was CD4+ T cells from PBMCs cultured with HCoV-OC43 spike peptides, taken after COVID-19 vaccination. Subset here: HCoV-OC43 spike overlapping peptide pool stimulation. All receptors come from a human donor who received a COVID-19 vaccine.

V and J are TRBV9 and TRBJ2-5, with D perhaps TRBD1 (6 bases). The CDR3 extends over 14 amino acids. Germline V gene data show CDR1 as SGDLS and CDR2 as YYNGEE. The V gene lost 1 base and the J gene lost 4 bases, with 11 bases spanning the gap. DNA of the CDR3: TGTGCCAGCAGCGTATCAGGGGACGGAGAGACCCAGTACTTC. It is translated as CASSVSGDGETQYF.

The genes are TRBV19 and TRBJ1-4; D perhaps matches TRBD1 (5 bases). V gave up 6 bases and J gave up 7 bases, with 24 bases separating them. The V gene's germline CDR1 is LNHDA and CDR2 SQIVND (reference sequence). The CDR3 runs 17 residues. CDR3 region: CASRNRASGEGSEKLFF. DNA of the CDR3: TGTGCCAGTAGAAACCGGGCTTCGGGGGAGGGTTCTGAAAAACTGTTTTTT.

This chain uses TRBV7-2 with TRBJ1-5; D may be TRBD1 (5 bases). Germline CDR1 and CDR2: SGHTA and FQGNSA. The V and J ends lost 5 bases and 3 bases respectively, with 14 bases between them. This CDR3 is 15 amino acids long. DNA of the CDR3: TGTGCCAGCAGCGACCGGGACGGTCACAATCAGCCCCAGCATTTT. This gives the protein CASSDRDGHNQPQHF. Based on the CDR3 plus reference TRBV7-2 and TRBJ1-5, the full variable domain is GAGVSQSPSNKVTEKGKDVELRCDPISGHTALYWYRQSLGQGLEFLIYFQGNSAPDKSGLPSDRFSAERTGGSVSTLTIQRTQQEDSAVYLCASSDRDGHNQPQHFGDGTRLSIL.

The sample holds a few counts of this clone. This chain connects TRBV4-2 to TRBJ2-7; no definite D call. V was clipped by 4 bases and J by 5 bases, with 12 bases between them. This CDR3 spans 13 amino acids. Germline V CDR1 and CDR2: LGHNA, YNFKEQ. The CDR3 DNA sequence: TGTGCCAGCAGCCCCACCAGACCGGACGAGCAGTACTTC. Translation: CASSPTRPDEQYF.

The J gene is TRBJ1-5, the V gene TRBV20-1, with TRBD1 matching 7 bases. This CDR3 spans 16 amino acids. Per the germline V gene, CDR1 is DFQATT and CDR2 is SNEGSKA (reference sequence). The V segment lost 3 bases and the J segment 1 base; nucleotides outside the gene matches: 9. The chain's CDR3 is CSASPTRDRSNQPQHF. The CDR3 DNA follows: TGCAGTGCTAGTCCTACCCGGGACAGAAGCAATCAGCCCCAGCATTTT.

The genes are TRBV7-2 and TRBJ2-7; TRBD2 aligns across 10 bases. The V segment lost 2 bases and the J segment 6 bases; nucleotides outside the gene matches: 7. The length of the CDR3 is 15 residues. The V gene's germline CDR1 is SGHTA and CDR2 FQGNSA. The CDR3 here is CASSLRPSGRGEQYF. In DNA, the CDR3 is TGTGCCAGCAGCTTAAGACCTAGCGGGAGAGGCGAGCAGTACTTC.

The gene calls are TRBV5-1 and TRBJ1-2; TRBD1 matches 7 bases. J lost 3 bases, V lost 5 bases, and 4 bases had no gene match. CDR3 length: 13 amino acids. The V gene's germline CDR1 is SGHRS and CDR2 YFSETQ. This chain's CDR3 is CASRRQGDYGYTF. For the CDR3, the DNA is TGCGCCAGCAGGAGACAGGGAGACTATGGCTACACCTTC.

This clone was recorded once. The chain is built from TRBV5-6 and TRBJ1-5, with D unclear. Looked up from germline, CDR1 is SGHDT and CDR2 is YYEEEE. Trimming removed 4 bases at V and 4 bases at J, with 9 bases between. The CDR3 is made up of 13 amino acids. CDR3 nucleotides: TGTGCCAGCAGCCTCGGCCAGAATCAGCCCCAGCATTTT. Translation: CASSLGQNQPQHF. Full variable domain (missing parts from reference TRBV5-6 and TRBJ1-5): DAGVTQSPTHLIKTRGQQVTLRCSPKSGHDTVSWYQQALGQGPQFIFQYYEEEERQRGNFPDRFSGHQFPNYSSELNVNALLLGDSALYLCASSLGQNQPQHFGDGTRLSIL.

The table lists this clone with a count of one. The CDR3 DNA is TGTGCCAGCAGTTTACGGGGAGGGGGCGGTCAGCCCCAGCATTTT. Protein: CASSLRGGGGQPQHF. The V call is TRBV27, the J call TRBJ1-5; 7 bases are shared with TRBD1. The CDR3 has 15 amino acids. CDR1 is MNHEY, CDR2 SMNVEV, per germline (reference sequence). V shed 2 bases and J 6 bases; nucleotides not matched to a gene: 7.

CDR3 sequence: CASRRGLAWYEQYF. The CDR3, as DNA: TGTGCCAGCAGACGGGGACTAGCCTGGTACGAGCAGTACTTC. The gene calls are TRBV6-5 and TRBJ2-7, with 9 bases matching TRBD2. V was pared by 6 bases and J by 4 bases, with 7 bases of the junction left unmatched. This CDR3 comprises 14 residues. Germline CDR1 MNHEY, CDR2 SVGAGI.

The chain recombines TRBV6-5 with TRBJ2-7, with 8 nucleotides matching TRBD1. V gave up 7 bases and J gave up 3 bases; unmatched junction bases: 8. Germline values: CDR1 MNHEY, CDR2 SVGAGI. The CDR3 spans 14 residues. CDR3: CASTSRTGGYEQYF. DNA for the CDR3: TGTGCCAGCACCTCCAGAACAGGGGGCTACGAGCAGTACTTC.

The chain has TRBV9 and TRBJ2-5, with a weak D call TRBD2 (6 bases). CDR3 length equals 16 residues. The V and J ends lost 0 bases and 1 base respectively, with 13 bases between them. Germline CDR1 SGDLS, CDR2 YYNGEE. The CDR3 DNA reads TGTGCCAGCAGCGTAGGAGTTCGGGGGTCCCAAGAGACCCAGTACTTC. Translating gives CASSVGVRGSQETQYF.

This clone was seen once. This sequence joins TRBV19 and TRBJ1-5; 7 bases line up with TRBD1. In germline, CDR1 is LNHDA, CDR2 SQIVND (reference sequence). The CDR3 is 16 amino acids. V trimming: 6 bases; J trimming: 2 bases; junction bases outside the gene matches: 10. The CDR3 spells CASRGETGAGNQPQHF. The CDR3 DNA reads TGTGCCAGTAGGGGGGAAACAGGGGCAGGCAATCAGCCCCAGCATTTT.

V usage is TRBV2 and J usage is TRBJ2-7, with TRBD1 matching 7 bases. The CDR3 length is 15 residues. CDR1 is SNHLY, CDR2 FYNNEI, per germline. J gave up 2 bases and V 7 bases, and 11 bases lay outside the gene matches. The CDR3 is CASTKLGQAPYEQYF. The CDR3 nucleotides are TGTGCCAGCACTAAACTCGGACAGGCACCCTACGAGCAGTACTTC. Full variable domain (rest looked up from reference TRBV2 and TRBJ2-7): EPEVTQTPSHQVTQMGQEVILRCVPISNHLYFYWYRQILGQKVEFLVSFYNNEISEKSEIFDDQFSVERPDGSNFTLKIRSTKLEDSAMYFCASTKLGQAPYEQYFGPGTRLTVT.

The chain has TRBV11-2 and TRBJ1-1, with 9 nucleotides matching TRBD1. The V gene's germline CDR1 is SGHAT and CDR2 FQNNGV. This CDR3 has 17 amino acids. V dropped 1 base and J dropped 9; count of bases not matched to a gene: 15. The DNA for the CDR3 is TGTGCCAGCAGCTTAGTACGACAGGGGGGTTTTACTGCACAAGCTTTCTTT. It specifies CASSLVRQGGFTAQAFF.

The rearrangement uses TRBV3-1 (or the pseudogene TRBV3-2) and TRBJ2-1; D ambiguous. This CDR3 spans 15 amino acids. Deletions cut 3 bases from V and 0 bases from J, with 9 bases between. From germline, CDR1 is LGHDT and CDR2 YNNKEL (reference sequence). The CDR3 nucleotides read TGTGCCAGCAGCCACCCTAGTAGCTCCTACAATGAGCAGTTCTTC. Protein sequence: CASSHPSSSYNEQFF.

This chain connects TRBV6-5 to TRBJ1-1; 8 nucleotides align to TRBD1. V dropped 6 bases and J dropped 5; count of bases not matched to a gene: 8. The CDR3 is 14 amino acids. Looked up from germline, CDR1 is MNHEY and CDR2 is SVGAGI. CDR3 protein: CASSRTGLGTEAFF. The CDR3 nucleotides read TGTGCCAGCAGCCGGACAGGGCTGGGGACTGAAGCTTTCTTT.